The clone carrying this T cell receptor (beta chain) was counted once. Per the germline V gene, CDR1 is SGHKS and CDR2 is YYEKEE (reference sequence). Trimming stripped 4 bases from V and 0 bases from J, with 12 bases between. The CDR3 length is 15 residues. The sample comes from a study of blood T cell repertoires in COVID-19. Clones were sequenced by immunoSEQ multiplex PCR, and TCRdb holds only the in-frame ones, with some missing. The table includes 95,000 to 150,000 clones, about four fifths detected once. The sequence was collected from a man aged 60 to 69 with active or convalescent COVID-19. This sequence joins TRBV5-5 and TRBJ2-3; the D gene is possibly TRBD1 (6 bases). The sample was peripheral blood. The CDR3 spells CASSRDTPSTDTQYF. DNA for the CDR3: TGTGCCAGCAGCCGGGACACCCCTAGCACAGATACGCAGTATTTT. The whole variable domain, remainder taken from reference TRBV5-5 and TRBJ2-3, is DAGVTQSPTHLIKTRGQQVTLRCSPISGHKSVSWYQQVLGQGPQFIFQYYEKEERGRGNFPDRFSARQFPNYSSELNVNALLLGDSALYLCASSRDTPSTDTQYFGPGTRLTVL.